Given below is one T cell receptor beta chain in context. Its antigen is not known. These data come from a study of vaccination effects on CD4 cells after COVID-19. The ends were cut back, 3 bases at V and 4 bases at J, with 6 bases in the middle. There are 13 residues in the CDR3. CDR1 MNHEY and CDR2 SMNVEV come from the germline V gene (reference sequence). Antigen-specific CD4+ T cell clonotypes were called by their expansion after viral peptide-pool culture in ViraFEST. Scientists isolated CD4+ T cells after a roughly 10-day culture period ended. Approximately 2.2 million PBMC per well received 10 IU/ml IL-2 and 8 to 10 ug/ml peptides in culture. Clones were sequenced by immunoSEQ multiplex PCR, and TCRdb holds only the in-frame ones, with some missing. The sample comprises approximately 82,000 clones, 60% to 80% of which are singletons, and about 1.7% rests with the top ten.

This TCR was recovered from a human donor who received a COVID-19 vaccine. Sample: CD4+ T cells from PBMCs cultured with HCoV-229E spike peptides, taken before COVID-19 vaccination. The chain joins TRBV27 to TRBJ2-2; D is unresolved. The CDR3 DNA follows: TGTGCCAGCAGTTTTTTCTCCACCGGGGAGCTGTTTTTT. As protein: CASSFFSTGELFF.